These 25 T cell receptor beta chains share one sample of origin, sequenced in a study of T cell changes during pregnancy in multiple sclerosis. Sequenced by immunoSEQ multiplex PCR; TCRdb stores in-frame clones only, minus some. The sample yields some 60,000 clones, around nine tenths seen once. The sample in question was peripheral blood, obtained in the third trimester of pregnancy. The source of these receptors is a female donor in good health, enrolled as a control in a pregnancy study.

DNA for the CDR3: TGTGCCAGCAGTCAGGTGAACACTGAAGCTTTCTTT. Translation: CASSQVNTEAFF. The V gene is TRBV7-8, the J gene TRBJ1-1; no clear D. CDR3 length equals 12 residues. Germline V gives CDR1 SGHVS, CDR2 FQNEAQ. Trimming took off 6 bases at V and 0 bases at J, with 5 bases between the two ends. The entire variable domain, with the rest obtained from reference TRBV7-8 and TRBJ1-1, is as follows: GAGVSQSPRYKVAKRGQDVALRCDPISGHVSLFWYQQALGQGPEFLTYFQNEAQLDKSGLPSDRFFAERPEGSVSTLKIQRTQQEDSAVYLCASSQVNTEAFFGQGTRLTVV.

V is TRBV7-2 and J is TRBJ1-3; D remains ambiguous. V was cut by 5 bases and J by 0 bases, with 11 bases left in between. CDR1 SGHTA and CDR2 FQGNSA come from the germline V gene. The CDR3 covers 15 residues. The DNA for the CDR3 is TGTGCCAGCAGCCCCTCGGGTAGCTCTGGAAACACCATATATTTT. Amino acids: CASSPSGSSGNTIYF.

The chain is built from TRBV7-2 and TRBJ1-2; tentatively, D is TRBD1 (6 bases). V was cut by 1 base and J by 4 bases, with 13 bases left in between. This CDR3 comprises 15 residues. The germline V gene encodes CDR1 SGHTA and CDR2 FQGNSA. This CDR3 reads CASSLGAGATYGYTF. The CDR3 DNA reads TGTGCCAGCAGCTTAGGAGCAGGGGCCACCTATGGCTACACCTTC.

CDR3 sequence reads: CAISGSGRGASYEQYF. CDR3 sequence (DNA): TGTGCCATCAGTGGTTCGGGGCGGGGGGCTTCCTACGAGCAGTACTTC. This chain joins TRBV10-3 and TRBJ2-7; 8 bases line up with TRBD2. Germline V lookup: CDR1 ENHRY, CDR2 SYGVKD. This CDR3 region has 16 residues. J gave up 1 base and V 4 bases, and 9 bases lay outside the gene matches.

The rearrangement uses TRBV7-2 and TRBJ1-4; the D gene is possibly TRBD1 (5 bases). Per germline, CDR1 SGHTA and CDR2 FQGNSA. The CDR3 extends over 15 amino acids. V was shortened by 2 bases and J by 10 bases, with 17 bases between the two germline ends. In DNA, the CDR3 is TGTGCCAGCAGCTTATCGAGTCCGGGACTGGGAAAACTGTTTTTT. This codes for CASSLSSPGLGKLFF. The variable domain in full, completed from reference TRBV7-2 and TRBJ1-4, reads GAGVSQSPSNKVTEKGKDVELRCDPISGHTALYWYRQSLGQGLEFLIYFQGNSAPDKSGLPSDRFSAERTGGSVSTLTIQRTQQEDSAVYLCASSLSSPGLGKLFFGSGTQLSVL.

This clone has a handful of counts. The CDR3 sequence: CASSVAGGHNEQFF. CDR3 sequence (DNA): TGTGCCAGCAGTGTCGCGGGGGGGCACAATGAGCAGTTCTTC. J is TRBJ2-1 and V is TRBV6-4; the match to TRBD2 covers 9 bases. The ends lost 4 bases at V and 5 bases at J; junction bases unmatched: 3. The CDR3 runs 14 residues. The germline V gene encodes CDR1 MRHNA and CDR2 SNTAGT.

In DNA, the CDR3 is TGTGCCAGCAGTTTATTATCTACTAGCATATCCTACGAGCAGTACTTC. Translation gives CASSLLSTSISYEQYF. The V call is TRBV28, the J call TRBJ2-7; weak D call: TRBD2 (6 bases). The CDR3 runs 16 residues. CDR1 and CDR2 from the germline V gene are MDHEN and SYDVKM. Between the trimmed V and J ends, which lost 1 base and 1 base, there was a span of 14 bases. Based on the CDR3 plus reference TRBV28 and TRBJ2-7, the full variable domain is DVKVTQSSRYLVKRTGEKVFLECVQDMDHENMFWYRQDPGLGLRLIYFSYDVKMKEKGDIPEGYSVSREKKERFSLILESASTNQTSMYLCASSLLSTSISYEQYFGPGTRLTVT.

The V call is TRBV11-3, the J call TRBJ1-5, with D perhaps matching TRBD1 (5 bases). V lost 3 bases and J lost 7, with 10 bases in between. CDR1 is SGHNT and CDR2 is YENEEA in the germline V gene. The CDR3 spans 13 residues. CDR3 nucleotides: TGTGCCAGCAGCTTCAGGGAGGGGCAGCCCCAGCATTTT. Protein: CASSFREGQPQHF.

The CDR3 sequence: CASSFVQGTYEQYF. CDR3 sequence (DNA): TGTGCCAGCAGCTTCGTGCAGGGTACCTACGAGCAGTACTTC. V is TRBV13 and J is TRBJ2-7; TRBD1 is a possible D gene (5 bases). V lost 3 bases, J lost 2 bases, and 11 bases lay in between. The germline V gene has CDR1 PRHDT and CDR2 FYEKMQ (reference sequence). The CDR3 contains 14 residues.

The count of this clone is one. The chain recombines TRBV19 with TRBJ2-7; D not certain. CDR1 and CDR2 from the germline V gene are LNHDA and SQIVND (reference sequence). The V end lost 5 bases, the J end lost 1 base, and 9 bases lay between the germline ends. The CDR3 is made up of 13 amino acids. Here the CDR3 reads CASSSGISYEQYF. CDR3 DNA: TGTGCCAGTAGTTCAGGTATTTCCTACGAGCAGTACTTC.

The V gene is TRBV5-1, the J gene TRBJ2-7; D might be TRBD1 (5 bases). The germline V gene has CDR1 SGHRS and CDR2 YFSETQ. The CDR3 is 14 residues long. The V gene lost 4 bases and the J gene lost 0 bases, with 11 bases spanning the gap. Here the CDR3 reads CASSAPGRSYEQYF. CDR3 coding DNA: TGCGCCAGCAGCGCCCCAGGGCGCTCCTACGAGCAGTACTTC.

The gene calls are TRBV29-1 and TRBJ2-7, with D hard to call. Germline CDR1 and CDR2: SQVTM and ANQGSEA. There are 13 residues in the CDR3. V dropped 4 bases and J dropped 0 bases, with 10 bases sitting between them. The CDR3 DNA is TGCAGCGTTGTCCTGGCCCACTCCTACGAGCAGTACTTC. Its translation: CSVVLAHSYEQYF.

The chain carries TRBV19 and TRBJ1-5; perhaps TRBD1 as D (6 bases). Germline lookup yields CDR1 LNHDA and CDR2 SQIVND (reference sequence). The V end was cut by 5 bases, the J end by 4 bases, with 18 bases between. The CDR3 extends over 16 amino acids. CDR3 protein: CASSPRQVHRNQPQHF. The CDR3 nucleotides read TGTGCCAGTAGTCCGCGACAGGTACATAGGAATCAGCCCCAGCATTTT.

The chain couples TRBV5-1 to TRBJ2-1; 9 bases map to TRBD1. The CDR3 covers 13 residues. V dropped 3 bases and J dropped 8; count of bases not matched to a gene: 3. Germline V gene data show CDR1 as SGHRS and CDR2 as YFSETQ. This CDR3 reads CASSSRDRDEQFF. CDR3 coding DNA: TGCGCCAGCAGCTCCCGGGACAGGGATGAGCAGTTCTTC.

The rearrangement links TRBV6-5 to TRBJ1-5, with D perhaps matching TRBD1 (5 bases). The CDR3 has 13 amino acids. Trimming took off 7 bases at V and 6 bases at J, with 13 bases between the two ends. Germline-derived CDR1 and CDR2 are MNHEY and SVGAGI. This chain's CDR3 is CASTGQGGQPQHF. The CDR3 bases are TGTGCCAGCACCGGTCAGGGAGGTCAGCCCCAGCATTTT.

This chain connects TRBV28 to TRBJ2-1; TRBD1 might be the D (7 bases). V lost 8 bases and J 7 bases, leaving 18 bases between the germline ends. CDR1 MDHEN and CDR2 SYDVKM come from the germline V gene. The CDR3 totals 14 residues. This CDR3 is CASGAGGIRNEQFF. In DNA form, the CDR3 reads TGTGCCAGCGGGGCAGGGGGGATCCGTAATGAGCAGTTCTTC. The full variable domain, with the rest looked up from reference TRBV28 and TRBJ2-1, is DVKVTQSSRYLVKRTGEKVFLECVQDMDHENMFWYRQDPGLGLRLIYFSYDVKMKEKGDIPEGYSVSREKKERFSLILESASTNQTSMYLCASGAGGIRNEQFFGPGTRLTVL.

The chain has TRBV27 and TRBJ1-1; the D gene is possibly TRBD1 (5 bases). The germline V and J ends were trimmed by 3 bases and 7 bases, with 9 bases remaining between them. Germline V lookup: CDR1 MNHEY, CDR2 SMNVEV (reference sequence). CDR3 size: 12 residues. Written as DNA, the CDR3 is TGTGCCAGCAGTTTTCCTCAGGGTGAAGCTTTCTTT. Translation gives CASSFPQGEAFF.

This rearrangement joins TRBV28 to TRBJ1-2, with 11 bases lining up with TRBD1. J was trimmed by 8 bases and V by 4 bases; bases with no gene match: 6. The germline CDR1 and CDR2 sequences are MDHEN and SYDVKM. The CDR3 contains 14 residues. The CDR3: CASSSGQGAKGYTF. For the CDR3, the DNA is TGTGCCAGCAGTTCTGGACAGGGGGCGAAAGGCTACACCTTC.

The V call is TRBV11-2, the J call TRBJ2-7; D possibly corresponds to TRBD2 (5 bases). Germline CDR1 is SGHAT and CDR2 is FQNNGV. This CDR3 spans 14 amino acids. Deletions cut 2 bases from V and 4 bases from J, with 12 bases between. DNA for the CDR3: TGTGCCAGCAGCTTAAGTGTGGGAGAATACGAGCAGTACTTC. Amino acid sequence: CASSLSVGEYEQYF. Filled out from reference TRBV11-2 and TRBJ2-7, the complete variable domain reads EAGVAQSPRYKIIEKRQSVAFWCNPISGHATLYWYQQILGQGPKLLIQFQNNGVVDDSQLPKDRFSAERLKGVDSTLKIQPAKLEDSAVYLCASSLSVGEYEQYFGPGTRLTVT.

CDR3 bases: TGCGCCAGCAGCTGGAGGGCAGGGGGTACCGGGGAGCTGTTTTTT. Translation: CASSWRAGGTGELFF. This chain links TRBV5-1 with TRBJ2-2, with a possible D match to TRBD1 (7 bases). The germline V and J ends were trimmed by 3 bases and 5 bases, with 14 bases remaining between them. Germline V gene lookup returns CDR1 SGHRS and CDR2 YFSETQ. The CDR3 spans 15 residues.

The rearrangement joins TRBV5-1 to TRBJ2-3, with D unclear. The CDR3 has 13 amino acids. The V gene lost 1 base and the J gene lost 8 bases, with 11 bases spanning the gap. CDR1 and CDR2 from the germline V gene are SGHRS and YFSETQ. As DNA, the CDR3 is TGCGCCAGCAGCTTGACCAGCGAACTTACGCAGTATTTT. It encodes CASSLTSELTQYF.

About this clone: The same CDR3 is also encoded by other DNA sequences in this sample. CDR3 region: CASSRDGGMNTEAFF. The CDR3 region has the DNA TGCGCCAGCAGCCGCGACGGGGGTATGAACACTGAAGCTTTCTTT. This chain connects TRBV5-1 to TRBJ1-1; possibly TRBD1 for D (5 bases). Germline-derived CDR1 and CDR2 are SGHRS and YFSETQ. The CDR3 length is 15 residues. V was cut by 4 bases and J by 0 bases, with 13 bases left in between. Based on the CDR3 plus reference TRBV5-1 and TRBJ1-1, the full variable domain is KAGVTQTPRYLIKTRGQQVTLSCSPISGHRSVSWYQQTPGQGLQFLFEYFSETQRNKGNFPGRFSGRQFSNSRSEMNVSTLELGDSALYLCASSRDGGMNTEAFFGQGTRLTVV.

The chain uses TRBV5-4 and TRBJ1-4, with D uncertain. Germline CDR1 is SGHNT and CDR2 is YYREEE (reference sequence). The CDR3 consists of 15 residues. The V end lost 0 bases, the J end lost 0 bases, and 6 bases lay between the germline ends. CDR3 DNA: TGTGCCAGCAGCTTGGGGGGAGCAACTAATGAAAAACTGTTTTTT. The encoded protein is CASSLGGATNEKLFF.

This clone was recorded only once. The V and J genes are TRBV6-5 and TRBJ2-7, with 8 bases identical to TRBD1. The germline gives CDR1 MNHEY, CDR2 SVGAGI. The ends lost 2 bases at V and 2 bases at J; junction bases unmatched: 5. This CDR3 is built from 15 residues. CDR3 sequence: CASSYRDRRAYEQYF. In nucleotides, the CDR3 is TGTGCCAGCAGTTACCGGGACAGGCGGGCCTACGAGCAGTACTTC.

The chain uses TRBV6-5 and TRBJ1-1; 7 bases fit TRBD1. Germline V gene lookup returns CDR1 MNHEY and CDR2 SVGAGI. The length of the CDR3 is 15 residues. V lost 3 bases and J lost 4; bases outside the gene matches: 8. CDR3 nucleotide sequence: TGTGCCAGCAGTTATATCGACAGGGTTCGCACTGAAGCTTTCTTT. It is translated as CASSYIDRVRTEAFF.